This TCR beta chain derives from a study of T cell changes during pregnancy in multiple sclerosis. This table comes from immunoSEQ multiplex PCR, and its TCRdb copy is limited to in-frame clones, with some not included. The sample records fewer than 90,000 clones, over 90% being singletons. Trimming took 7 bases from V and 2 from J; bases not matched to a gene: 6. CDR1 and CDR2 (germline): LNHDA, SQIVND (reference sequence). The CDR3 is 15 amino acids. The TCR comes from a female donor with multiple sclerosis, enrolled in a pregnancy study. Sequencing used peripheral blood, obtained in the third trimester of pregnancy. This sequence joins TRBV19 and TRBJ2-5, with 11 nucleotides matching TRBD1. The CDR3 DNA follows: TGTGCCAGTAAGAGATGGGACAGGGGGCAAGAGACCCAGTACTTC. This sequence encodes CASKRWDRGQETQYF.